Presented here are 31 T cell receptor beta chains from one specimen sequenced in a study of response to subunit inactivated influenza vaccine. TCRdb fed the RT-PCR reads into MiXCR, producing one record per CDR3 protein. Here the sample spans around 530,000 distinct CDR3 sequences, 16% being singletons. The input for sequencing was CD4+ T cells sorted from PBMCs, taken about 24 months after vaccination. These receptors were obtained from a man aged 45 to 75 who received an inactivated influenza vaccine.

This clonotype has more than one count but fewer than ten. CDR3 coding DNA: TGTGCCGGCGCTCTAGCGGGAGATGAGGAGCAGTACTTC. Protein sequence: CAGALAGDEEQYF. The chain has TRBV10-3 and TRBJ2-7, with 10 bases aligning to TRBD2. Germline assignment: CDR1 ENHRY and CDR2 SYGVKD. J gave up 7 bases and V 11 bases, and 11 bases lay outside the gene matches. This CDR3 comprises 13 residues.

The rearrangement joins TRBV3-1 to TRBJ1-3, with D unresolved. With 6 bases removed from V and 2 bases from J, the gap between germline ends came to 11 bases. Germline assignment: CDR1 LGHDT and CDR2 YNNKEL (reference sequence). This CDR3 has 14 residues. The CDR3 DNA reads TGTGCCAGCAGTTCGATGGGTGCTGGAAACACCATATATTTT. It is translated as CASSSMGAGNTIYF. Based on the CDR3 plus reference TRBV3-1 and TRBJ1-3, the full variable domain is DTAVSQTPKYLVTQMGNDKSIKCEQNLGHDTMYWYKQDSKKFLKIMFSYNNKELIINETVPNRFSPKSPDKAHLNLHINSLELGDSAVYFCASSSMGAGNTIYFGEGSWLTVV.

The CDR3 coding sequence is TGTGCCAGCAGCCCCTCGGCGAATTCACCCCTCCACTTT. The encoded protein is CASSPSANSPLHF. The V and J genes are TRBV3-1 and TRBJ1-6; D gene uncertain. V lost 4 bases and J 7 bases, leaving 8 bases between the germline ends. This CDR3 is 13 amino acids long. Looked up from germline, CDR1 is LGHDT and CDR2 is YNNKEL (reference sequence).

The table lists this clonotype with a few counts. The CDR3 nucleotides read TGCAGCACCAAATCTTCGGGGGGCGGGACAGATACGCAGTATTTT. Protein: CSTKSSGGGTDTQYF. This sequence joins TRBV29-1 and TRBJ2-3; D is possibly TRBD2 (7 bases). The V gene's germline CDR1 is SQVTM and CDR2 ANQGSEA. The CDR3 covers 15 residues. V lost 8 bases and J lost 3, with 21 bases in between.

There are a few counts of this clonotype. This sequence joins TRBV28 and TRBJ2-3; TRBD2 aligns across 11 bases. With 4 bases clipped from V and 1 base from J, the junction kept 4 bases outside the gene matches. In germline, CDR1 is MDHEN, CDR2 SYDVKM. The CDR3 is made up of 16 amino acids. This CDR3 is CASSSVSGGGTDTQYF. The CDR3 region has the DNA TGTGCCAGCAGTTCGGTTAGCGGGGGGGGCACAGATACGCAGTATTTT.

This clonotype was observed a handful of times. V and J are TRBV12-3 or TRBV12-4 and TRBJ1-4, with D possibly being TRBD1 (5 bases). Trimming shortened V by 4 bases and J by 12 bases, and 15 bases separated the two germline ends. CDR3 size: 13 residues. This chain's CDR3 is CASSSGPQGELFF. CDR3 DNA: TGTGCCAGCAGTTCGGGACCGCAAGGCGAACTGTTTTTT.

The chain joins TRBV4-1 to TRBJ2-5; no clear D. The germline V gene encodes CDR1 MGHRA and CDR2 YSYEKL. CDR3 length equals 16 residues. Trimming removed 1 base at V and 1 base at J, with 13 bases between. In DNA, the CDR3 is TGCGCCAGCAGCCAAGCATGGTTGAGCGTCCAAGAGACCCAGTACTTC. Translated, it gives CASSQAWLSVQETQYF.

This clonotype has ten or more counts. This chain joins TRBV6-1 and TRBJ1-5, with 7 bases aligning to TRBD1. Germline loops: CDR1 MNHNS, CDR2 SASEGT. The CDR3 is 14 amino acids. V shed 4 bases, J shed 6 bases, and the junction held 6 bases outside the gene matches. The CDR3 loop reads CASSVDQGVQPQHF. CDR3 DNA sequence: TGTGCCAGCAGTGTAGATCAGGGGGTTCAGCCCCAGCATTTT.

Only a few counts were recorded for this clonotype. This chain uses TRBV11-2 with TRBJ2-5, with D possibly matching TRBD1 (6 bases). The CDR3 contains 15 residues. Germline V gives CDR1 SGHAT, CDR2 FQNNGV. Trimming removed 3 bases from V and 2 bases from J, with 13 bases in between. DNA for the CDR3: TGTGCCAGCAGCTTTGGGACACACTCACAAGAGACCCAGTACTTC. Translation gives CASSFGTHSQETQYF.

The chain couples TRBV5-1 to TRBJ2-4; 8 bases are a match to TRBD1. This CDR3 is built from 14 residues. V shed 4 bases and J 3 bases; nucleotides not matched to a gene: 3. Germline assignment: CDR1 SGHRS and CDR2 YFSETQ. CDR3 DNA sequence: TGCGCCAGCAGCACAGGGACAGGCAAAAACATTCAGTACTTC. It specifies CASSTGTGKNIQYF.

V is TRBV29-1 and J is TRBJ2-3; TRBD1 might be the D (7 bases). The V gene lost 2 bases and the J gene lost 4 bases, with 16 bases spanning the gap. Germline V CDR1 and CDR2: SQVTM, ANQGSEA. The CDR3 runs to 15 residues. CDR3 sequence: CSVEYSGGRADTQYF. In DNA form, the CDR3 reads TGCAGCGTTGAATACTCAGGGGGGAGAGCAGATACGCAGTATTTT.

This clonotype was seen a few times. The rearrangement joins TRBV10-3 to TRBJ2-7; 8 positions match TRBD2. The junction had 9 bases not matched to a gene; V was cut back by 3 bases and J by 5 bases. CDR1 is ENHRY and CDR2 is SYGVKD in the germline V gene. The CDR3 contains 15 residues. Written as DNA, the CDR3 is TGTGCCATCAGTGACTTATCGCTAGCGGGTGACGAGCAGTACTTC. This encodes CAISDLSLAGDEQYF.

This clonotype was seen a few times. The chain has TRBV7-6 and TRBJ1-3; the match to TRBD1 covers 7 bases. Germline CDR1 and CDR2: SGHVS and FNYEAQ. J gave up 0 bases and V 2 bases, and 4 bases lay outside the gene matches. CDR3 length: 16 amino acids. CDR3 residues: CASSLTWDSSGNTIYF. CDR3 bases: TGTGCCAGCAGCTTAACCTGGGACAGCTCTGGAAACACCATATATTTT.

This chain connects TRBV11-3 to TRBJ1-1; D not certain. The CDR3 covers 15 residues. Trimming took off 2 bases at V and 1 base at J, with 11 bases between the two ends. Germline V gives CDR1 SGHNT, CDR2 YENEEA. The CDR3 sequence: CASSLPGFPNTEAFF. CDR3 coding DNA: TGTGCCAGCAGCTTACCTGGGTTCCCGAACACTGAAGCTTTCTTT. Drawing the rest from reference TRBV11-3 and TRBJ1-1, the complete variable domain is EAGVVQSPRYKIIEKKQPVAFWCNPISGHNTLYWYLQNLGQGPELLIRYENEEAVDDSQLPKDRFSAERLKGVDSTLKIQPAELGDSAVYLCASSLPGFPNTEAFFGQGTRLTVV.

The chain has TRBV4-2 and TRBJ1-4, with 8 bases matching TRBD1. The V gene end was trimmed by 4 bases and the J gene end by 2 bases; junction bases not matched to a gene: 3. Germline lookup yields CDR1 LGHNA and CDR2 YNFKEQ. CDR3 size: 15 residues. Here the CDR3 reads CASSPGQGTNEKLFF. The CDR3 DNA sequence: TGTGCCAGCAGCCCTGGACAGGGCACTAATGAAAAACTGTTTTTT.

In this sample, this clonotype turned up a few times. The V gene is TRBV5-1, the J gene TRBJ2-7, with D unclear. The CDR3 is 14 amino acids. CDR1 and CDR2 (germline): SGHRS, YFSETQ. Between the trimmed V and J ends, which lost 4 bases and 0 bases, there was a span of 11 bases. CDR3 amino acids: CASSPRGTSYEQYF. CDR3 sequence (DNA): TGCGCCAGCAGCCCTCGTGGAACCTCCTACGAGCAGTACTTC.

This clonotype was seen a handful of times. This sequence joins TRBV28 and TRBJ1-5, with D perhaps TRBD1 (5 bases). Germline V gene sequence: CDR1 MDHEN, CDR2 SYDVKM. The length of the CDR3 is 15 residues. Deletions cut 4 bases from V and 5 bases from J, with 15 bases between. Here the CDR3 DNA reads TGTGCCAGCAGTTCCGGCGGGACGGGGCATCAGCCCCAGCATTTT. Translating gives CASSSGGTGHQPQHF.

V usage is TRBV20-1 and J usage is TRBJ2-1; 7 bases fit TRBD2. The CDR3 has 15 residues. In germline, CDR1 is DFQATT, CDR2 SNEGSKA (reference sequence). The junction had 7 bases not matched to a gene; V was cut back by 0 bases and J by 5 bases. CDR3 in amino acids: CSARDGGRADNEQFF. DNA for the CDR3: TGCAGTGCTAGAGATGGTGGGAGGGCCGACAATGAGCAGTTCTTC.

This clonotype has only a few counts. The chain joins TRBV5-1 to TRBJ2-1; D perhaps matches TRBD2 (5 bases). Germline loops: CDR1 SGHRS, CDR2 YFSETQ. The CDR3 has 14 residues. Trimming pared 4 bases from V and 9 bases from J, leaving 17 bases between. The DNA of the CDR3 is TGCGCCAGCAGCCCGGCCAGTGGCCGGGGTGAGCAGTTCTTC. Encoded protein: CASSPASGRGEQFF. Full variable domain (outside the CDR3, taken from reference TRBV5-1 and TRBJ2-1): KAGVTQTPRYLIKTRGQQVTLSCSPISGHRSVSWYQQTPGQGLQFLFEYFSETQRNKGNFPGRFSGRQFSNSRSEMNVSTLELGDSALYLCASSPASGRGEQFFGPGTRLTVL.

The sample holds a few counts of this clonotype. The rearrangement uses TRBV15 and TRBJ1-6, with D perhaps TRBD1 (5 bases). The germline CDR1 and CDR2 sequences are LNHNV and YYDKDF (reference sequence). This CDR3 region has 13 residues. V dropped 3 bases and J dropped 7 bases, with 7 bases sitting between them. The CDR3 region is CATSRTENSPLHF. CDR3 DNA: TGTGCCACCAGCAGGACAGAAAATTCACCCCTCCACTTT.

V usage is TRBV7-1 and J usage is TRBJ2-4; 10 bases are shared with TRBD1. TRBV7-1 is annotated as an ORF whose role is uncertain. This CDR3 has 22 amino acids. Trimming removed 2 bases from V and 4 bases from J; junction bases left unmatched: 23. CDR3 sequence (DNA): TGTGCCAGCAGCTCAAATGGGGGGGACAGGGGCAGCCTATCTTTTACTAAAAACATTCAGTACTTC. Its translation is CASSSNGGDRGSLSFTKNIQYF.

This chain uses TRBV19 with TRBJ1-5; the D is unclear. The CDR3 has 15 residues. Germline lookup yields CDR1 LNHDA and CDR2 SQIVND (reference sequence). V dropped 9 bases and J dropped 2 bases, with 17 bases sitting between them. CDR3 coding DNA: TGTGCCAGCGGTAGGCGTGGCGGGGGCAATCAGCCCCAGCATTTT. Protein product: CASGRRGGGNQPQHF.

In its sample, this clonotype was seen a few times. This sequence joins TRBV11-2 and TRBJ1-4; no clear D. In germline, CDR1 is SGHAT, CDR2 FQNNGV. Trimming pared 1 base from V and 2 bases from J, leaving 11 bases between. The CDR3 extends over 16 amino acids. The CDR3 region is CASSLVMHRTNEKLFF. CDR3 coding DNA: TGTGCCAGCAGCTTAGTGATGCATCGGACTAATGAAAAACTGTTTTTT.

This clonotype was counted many times. The gene calls are TRBV20-1 and TRBJ1-1; 8 positions match TRBD1. Germline values: CDR1 DFQATT, CDR2 SNEGSKA (reference sequence). This CDR3 has 15 amino acids. V was pared by 2 bases and J by 1 base, with 6 bases of the junction left unmatched. The CDR3 reads CSARPRGQANTEAFF. CDR3 DNA: TGCAGTGCTAGACCGCGGGGACAGGCGAACACTGAAGCTTTCTTT.

This chain connects TRBV20-1 to TRBJ2-1, with D perhaps matching TRBD2 (5 bases). CDR1 is DFQATT, CDR2 SNEGSKA, per germline (reference sequence). The CDR3 is 14 amino acids. V was trimmed by 4 bases and J by 5 bases, leaving 15 bases between them. CDR3 sequence (DNA): TGCAGTGCTAAGGACGGAGGATCAAACAATGAGCAGTTCTTC. This sequence encodes CSAKDGGSNNEQFF.

V is TRBV4-3 and J is TRBJ2-3, with D unresolved. V lost 0 bases, J lost 4 bases, and 5 bases lay in between. Germline V gene sequence: CDR1 LGHNA, CDR2 YSLEER. The CDR3 covers 13 residues. The CDR3 DNA sequence: TGCGCCAGCAGCCAAGATTTGGCAGATACGCAGTATTTT. Translated: CASSQDLADTQYF.

The sample holds one count of this clonotype. V is TRBV7-2 and J is TRBJ2-1, with 11 nucleotides matching TRBD2. V shed 8 bases and J 4 bases; nucleotides not matched to a gene: 10. In germline, CDR1 is SGHTA, CDR2 FQGNSA. This CDR3 comprises 16 residues. CDR3 region: CASSLLAGDTYNEQFF. The CDR3 bases are TGTGCCAGCTCCCTACTAGCGGGAGATACGTACAATGAGCAGTTCTTC.

This clonotype turned up a few times. V and J are TRBV18 and TRBJ1-4, with TRBD1 matching 7 bases. CDR1 and CDR2 from the germline V gene are KGHSH and LQKENI. With V trimmed by 8 bases and J by 8 bases, 14 bases remained unmatched. This CDR3 comprises 15 residues. The CDR3 protein is CASTPRQGLSEKLFF. Written as DNA, the CDR3 is TGTGCCAGCACGCCCCGACAGGGCCTCTCCGAAAAACTGTTTTTT.

There are many counts of this clonotype. This chain joins TRBV5-5 and TRBJ2-1; 7 nucleotides align to TRBD1. CDR3 length: 14 amino acids. Germline V gene sequence: CDR1 SGHKS, CDR2 YYEKEE (reference sequence). Germline trimming cut 5 bases from V and 5 bases from J; bases unmatched to any gene: 7. The CDR3 sequence: CASRTGTANNEQFF. The CDR3 bases are TGTGCCAGCAGGACCGGGACAGCCAACAATGAGCAGTTCTTC.

The chain uses TRBV5-1 and TRBJ1-5; D possibly corresponds to TRBD1 (5 bases). Trimming pared 4 bases from V and 3 bases from J, leaving 11 bases between. From germline, CDR1 is SGHRS and CDR2 YFSETQ. The CDR3 is 14 residues long. The CDR3 loop is CASSIGTANQPQHF. In DNA, the CDR3 is TGCGCCAGCAGCATAGGGACGGCCAATCAGCCCCAGCATTTT.

The chain is built from TRBV4-2 and TRBJ2-7; unclear D gene. The CDR3 spans 14 residues. CDR1 and CDR2 (germline): LGHNA, YNFKEQ. Trimming removed 1 base at V and 1 base at J, with 8 bases between. CDR3 residues: CASSQGPVSYEQYF. CDR3 DNA: TGTGCCAGCAGCCAAGGCCCAGTTTCCTACGAGCAGTACTTC.